The present T cell receptor beta chain was sequenced within a study of cytomegalovirus exposure and HLA in healthy donors. Study-wide findings and caveats: The study listed 150 to 200 cytomegalovirus-associated TCR beta chains. In an earlier analysis, in under 700 donors, most V segments appeared productive either ~87% or ~30% of the time.

This clone was seen once. Antigen: not known. The CDR3 spans 14 residues. CDR1 is SEHNR, CDR2 FQNEAQ, per germline (reference sequence). V lost 3 bases, J lost 6 bases, and 14 bases lay in between. The PCR contained 60 Vbeta and 13 Jbeta primers. Under the authors' procedure: As a later analysis found, there were around 86 million unique TCR beta chains, of which roughly 11 million were shared. Here immunoSEQ multiplex PCR was the method, and the copy in TCRdb shows in-frame clones only, minus some. V and J calls and clone size are those listed in that table; D and trimming were worked out from the DNA. The sample lists about 180,000 clones, about four fifths occurring once.

The sequence was collected from a man aged 18 to 35 in good health and CMV-seronegative. This chain links TRBV7-9 with TRBJ1-1; D is perhaps TRBD1 (6 bases). Sequencing was carried out using PBMCs. CDR3 bases: TGTGCCAGCAGCTTGGCAGGGGTGGGTCCTGAAGCTTTCTTT. This codes for CASSLAGVGPEAFF. Supplemented by reference TRBV7-9 and TRBJ1-1, the full variable domain reads DTGVSQNPRHKITKRGQNVTFRCDPISEHNRLYWYRQTLGQGPEFLTYFQNEAQLEKSRLLSDRFSAERPKGSFSTLEIQRTEQGDSAMYLCASSLAGVGPEAFFGQGTRLTVV.